A single sample is the source of the 29 T cell receptor beta chains below, sequenced in a study of T cell changes during pregnancy in multiple sclerosis. TCRdb's copy holds only in-frame clones and misses some; the assay was immunoSEQ multiplex PCR. This table holds tens of thousands of clones, roughly 93% found once. The specimen was peripheral blood, collected in the second trimester of pregnancy. These receptors were obtained from a female donor with multiple sclerosis, enrolled in a pregnancy study.

The V call is TRBV27, the J call TRBJ2-1, with 10 nucleotides matching TRBD2. The CDR3 contains 14 residues. From germline, CDR1 is MNHEY and CDR2 SMNVEV (reference sequence). V shed 4 bases and J 5 bases; nucleotides not matched to a gene: 2. The chain's CDR3 is CASSSLAGDNEQFF. In DNA, the CDR3 is TGTGCCAGCAGTTCCCTAGCGGGGGACAATGAGCAGTTCTTC.

The chain employs TRBV6-5 and TRBJ1-2; 8 bases agree with TRBD1. V was pared by 2 bases and J by 8 bases, with 7 bases of the junction left unmatched. CDR1 MNHEY and CDR2 SVGAGI come from the germline V gene. The CDR3 consists of 14 residues. Here the CDR3 reads CASSYGAGGHGYTF. DNA for the CDR3: TGTGCCAGCAGTTACGGGGCAGGGGGCCACGGCTACACCTTC.

The chain links TRBV29-1 to TRBJ2-3, with 8 bases aligning to TRBD2. The V segment lost 1 base and the J segment 7 bases; nucleotides outside the gene matches: 7. The germline CDR1 and CDR2 sequences are SQVTM and ANQGSEA. The CDR3 consists of 14 residues. The CDR3 coding sequence is TGCAGCGTTGAAGTGCGGGAGGCAGGATATACGCAGTATTTT. Protein sequence: CSVEVREAGYTQYF.

The chain is built from TRBV30 and TRBJ1-2, with TRBD1 identical over 11 bases. Per germline, CDR1 GTSNPN and CDR2 SVGIG (reference sequence). V lost 3 bases and J lost 6; bases outside the gene matches: 6. There are 14 residues in the CDR3. CDR3 DNA: TGTGCCTGGAGCACTGGACAGGGGGCAGATGGCTACACCTTC. It encodes CAWSTGQGADGYTF.

V and J are TRBV5-1 and TRBJ2-5, with a tentative D call TRBD1 (5 bases). This CDR3 is built from 15 residues. CDR1 and CDR2 (germline): SGHRS, YFSETQ. Trimming removed 0 bases at V and 4 bases at J, with 13 bases between. CDR3 coding DNA: TGCGCCAGCAGCTTGGGAGGAGTTACAGGAGAGACCCAGTACTTC. Amino acids: CASSLGGVTGETQYF.

The chain links TRBV5-4 to TRBJ2-7, with 7 bases identical to TRBD1. The CDR3 loop spans 17 amino acids. V lost 1 base and J lost 3; bases outside the gene matches: 13. Germline V gene sequence: CDR1 SGHNT, CDR2 YYREEE (reference sequence). The CDR3 loop is CASSLMMSQGTGYEQYF. DNA for the CDR3: TGTGCCAGCAGCTTGATGATGTCACAGGGGACGGGCTACGAGCAGTACTTC.

The rearrangement joins TRBV2 to TRBJ2-1, with 8 nucleotides matching TRBD2. Germline V gene sequence: CDR1 SNHLY, CDR2 FYNNEI. The CDR3 is made up of 15 amino acids. The ends lost 6 bases at V and 1 base at J; junction bases unmatched: 5. CDR3 in DNA: TGTGCCAGCAGGGGACTAGTGGGGTCCTACAATGAGCAGTTCTTC. As protein: CASRGLVGSYNEQFF.

The chain is built from TRBV5-1 and TRBJ2-1; 13 bases are shared with TRBD2. J lost 8 bases, V lost 4 bases, and 3 bases had no gene match. The CDR3 totals 14 residues. Germline CDR1 is SGHRS and CDR2 is YFSETQ. The CDR3: CASSAGLAGYEQFF. For the CDR3, the DNA is TGCGCCAGCAGCGCGGGACTAGCGGGGTATGAGCAGTTCTTC.

The chain combines TRBV2 with TRBJ1-6, with 9 positions matching TRBD1. This CDR3 has 14 amino acids. The junction had 7 bases not matched to a gene; V was cut back by 6 bases and J by 10 bases. Germline loops: CDR1 SNHLY, CDR2 FYNNEI. The CDR3 DNA sequence: TGTGCCAGCAGGAGGGGACAGGGTAACTCACCCCTCCACTTT. Encoded protein: CASRRGQGNSPLHF.

The chain couples TRBV6-6 to TRBJ2-7; D not certain. The length of the CDR3 is 10 residues. Trimming left V 10 bases short and J 6 bases short, with 10 bases between. Germline V gene lookup returns CDR1 MNHNY and CDR2 SVGAGI (reference sequence). CDR3 in amino acids: CATLGAEQYF. DNA for the CDR3: TGTGCCACTCTCGGAGCCGAGCAGTACTTC.

This clone has just a few counts. The chain links TRBV7-9 to TRBJ1-2; 7 nucleotides line up with TRBD1. Germline V gives CDR1 SEHNR, CDR2 FQNEAQ (reference sequence). The CDR3 loop spans 13 amino acids. With 3 bases clipped from V and 4 bases from J, the junction kept 2 bases outside the gene matches. The CDR3 reads CASSFDRVYGYTF. Here the CDR3 DNA reads TGTGCCAGCAGCTTTGACAGGGTCTATGGCTACACCTTC.

The V call is TRBV4-1, the J call TRBJ1-2; the D gene is possibly TRBD1 (6 bases). The CDR3 consists of 15 residues. CDR1 is MGHRA and CDR2 is YSYEKL in the germline V gene. Trimming removed 1 base at V and 1 base at J, with 10 bases between. The CDR3 DNA reads TGCGCCAGCAGCCAAGTTGACAGGAGTAACTATGGCTACACCTTC. Encoded protein: CASSQVDRSNYGYTF.

This sequence joins TRBV4-1 and TRBJ2-7; TRBD2 agrees at 9 bases. Germline V gives CDR1 MGHRA, CDR2 YSYEKL. The CDR3 length is 15 residues. The junction had 9 bases not matched to a gene; V was cut back by 4 bases and J by 5 bases. CDR3 bases: TGCGCCAGCAGCCGACGTAGCGGGGGACTCCACGAGCAGTACTTC. This translates into CASSRRSGGLHEQYF.

The J gene is TRBJ1-1, the V gene TRBV2; D unclear. V lost 0 bases to trimming and J lost 4 bases, with 12 bases between them. The CDR3 is 15 amino acids. CDR1 SNHLY and CDR2 FYNNEI come from the germline V gene. The CDR3 protein is CASSEALRGGTEAFF. The CDR3 bases are TGTGCCAGCAGTGAAGCGCTTCGGGGAGGCACTGAAGCTTTCTTT.

The rearrangement links TRBV5-1 to TRBJ1-2, with TRBD1 as a possible D gene (5 bases). V was trimmed by 3 bases and J by 4 bases, leaving 19 bases between them. The length of the CDR3 is 16 residues. Germline assignment: CDR1 SGHRS and CDR2 YFSETQ. DNA of the CDR3: TGCGCCAGCAGCTGGGGTGAAGGGGTAGTAGGCTATGGCTACACCTTC. It is translated as CASSWGEGVVGYGYTF.

This rearrangement joins TRBV19 to TRBJ1-6; 7 bases are shared with TRBD1. Looked up from germline, CDR1 is LNHDA and CDR2 is SQIVND (reference sequence). The CDR3 runs 15 residues. Trimming cost V 3 bases and J 5 bases; bases outside gene matches: 4. The CDR3 sequence: CASSIEDRNNSPLHF. The CDR3 DNA sequence: TGTGCCAGTAGTATCGAGGACAGGAATAATTCACCCCTCCACTTT.

This rearrangement joins TRBV13 to TRBJ1-1, with D perhaps TRBD1 (6 bases). The CDR3 runs to 15 residues. V gave up 7 bases and J gave up 5 bases, with 20 bases separating them. In germline, CDR1 is PRHDT, CDR2 FYEKMQ (reference sequence). CDR3 loop: CASILSPQGRTEAFF. The CDR3 DNA reads as TGTGCCAGCATCCTTTCCCCACAGGGAAGGACTGAAGCTTTCTTT. Looking up the rest from reference TRBV13 and TRBJ1-1 gives the full variable domain: AAGVIQSPRHLIKEKRETATLKCYPIPRHDTVYWYQQGPGQDPQFLISFYEKMQSDKGSIPDRFSAQQFSDYHSELNMSSLELGDSALYFCASILSPQGRTEAFFGQGTRLTVV.

This chain links TRBV18 with TRBJ1-4; D not certain. The CDR3 is 19 residues long. Trimming stripped 0 bases from V and 2 bases from J, with 19 bases between. From germline, CDR1 is KGHSH and CDR2 LQKENI. The CDR3 bases are TGTGCCAGCTCACCACCGCAAGGCAGAGCGGTGGGTACTAATGAAAAACTGTTTTTT. Protein product: CASSPPQGRAVGTNEKLFF.

The chain employs TRBV10-3 and TRBJ1-2; D is uncertain. CDR3 length equals 12 residues. Trimming took 8 bases from V and 0 from J, leaving 7 bases between them. CDR1 is ENHRY, CDR2 SYGVKD, per germline. CDR3 sequence: CAISTPNYGYTF. The CDR3 DNA sequence: TGTGCCATCTCTACTCCTAACTATGGCTACACCTTC.

The V call is TRBV5-4, the J call TRBJ2-2, with 11 bases aligning to TRBD1. The J segment lost 4 bases and the V segment lost 6 bases, leaving 11 bases of the junction unmatched. This CDR3 is 17 amino acids long. Germline CDR1 and CDR2: SGHNT and YYREEE (reference sequence). The CDR3 coding sequence is TGTGCCAGCACCCAAAAGGGTGGGACAGGGGGCACCGGGGAGCTGTTTTTT. Amino acid sequence: CASTQKGGTGGTGELFF.

The chain employs TRBV6-6 and TRBJ2-2; TRBD2 matches 8 bases. Trimming at V came to 7 bases and at J to 9 bases, leaving 10 bases not matched to a gene. The CDR3 is 14 amino acids. Germline V gene lookup returns CDR1 MNHNY and CDR2 SVGAGI (reference sequence). This CDR3 is CASNMGLGGRELFF. CDR3 in DNA: TGTGCCAGCAATATGGGACTAGGAGGCAGGGAGCTGTTTTTT.

This rearrangement joins TRBV7-8 to TRBJ2-5; 10 nucleotides align to TRBD2. This CDR3 is built from 16 residues. Trimming at V came to 1 base and at J to 3 bases, leaving 5 bases not matched to a gene. Germline assignment: CDR1 SGHVS and CDR2 FQNEAQ. The CDR3 DNA sequence: TGTGCCAGCAGCTTAGGCACTAGCGGGGAAGAAGAGACCCAGTACTTC. This sequence encodes CASSLGTSGEEETQYF.

This clone appeared once. V usage is TRBV2 and J usage is TRBJ1-5, with 8 bases that match TRBD1. The CDR3 contains 14 residues. Per the germline V gene, CDR1 is SNHLY and CDR2 is FYNNEI. V lost 11 bases and J lost 2; bases outside the gene matches: 8. DNA for the CDR3: TGTGCCGGAGACAGGGGTGGGGGCAATCAGCCCCAGCATTTT. Translated: CAGDRGGGNQPQHF. Complete variable domain (other parts from reference TRBV2 and TRBJ1-5): EPEVTQTPSHQVTQMGQEVILRCVPISNHLYFYWYRQILGQKVEFLVSFYNNEISEKSEIFDDQFSVERPDGSNFTLKIRSTKLEDSAMYFCAGDRGGGNQPQHFGDGTRLSIL.

V and J are TRBV6-1 and TRBJ1-2; 8 positions match TRBD1. CDR1 and CDR2 from the germline V gene are MNHNS and SASEGT. The CDR3 is made up of 16 amino acids. The V segment lost 2 bases and the J segment 8 bases; nucleotides outside the gene matches: 13. The CDR3, as DNA: TGTGCCAGCAGTGAACTCCCTGGACAGGGAAGGAAAGGCTACACCTTC. The encoded protein is CASSELPGQGRKGYTF.

This clone was counted a single time. J is TRBJ1-2 and V is TRBV6-5; the D gene is possibly TRBD1 (5 bases). CDR3 length equals 12 residues. The V gene lost 6 bases and the J gene lost 0 bases, with 5 bases spanning the gap. Germline CDR1 and CDR2: MNHEY and SVGAGI. The chain's CDR3 is CASRTANYGYTF. Written as DNA, the CDR3 is TGTGCCAGCAGGACAGCTAACTATGGCTACACCTTC.

The rearrangement uses TRBV6-6 and TRBJ2-7; possibly TRBD2 for D (6 bases). Germline CDR1 MNHNY, CDR2 SVGAGI (reference sequence). V gave up 2 bases and J gave up 3 bases, with 11 bases separating them. This CDR3 is built from 14 residues. The CDR3 nucleotides read TGTGCCAGCAGTTACCGGGGGACCAACTACGAGCAGTACTTC. Amino acid sequence: CASSYRGTNYEQYF.

The chain combines TRBV5-8 with TRBJ1-6; no clear D gene. The germline V and J ends were trimmed by 4 bases and 6 bases, with 14 bases remaining between them. The germline V gene encodes CDR1 SGHTS and CDR2 YDEGEE. The CDR3 is 15 residues long. For the CDR3, the DNA is TGTGCCAGCAGCCCCGGGTCGCCCTTTAATTCACCCCTCCACTTT. Amino acids: CASSPGSPFNSPLHF.

V is TRBV6-5 and J is TRBJ1-4; 9 bases line up with TRBD1. The CDR3 is 13 residues long. V was pared by 6 bases and J by 8 bases, with 4 bases of the junction left unmatched. Germline V CDR1 and CDR2: MNHEY, SVGAGI. The CDR3 DNA reads TGTGCCAGCAGGACAGGGGGGGACGAAAAACTGTTTTTT. Translated, it gives CASRTGGDEKLFF.

The sample holds one count of this clone. This chain connects TRBV6-5 to TRBJ2-3; weak D call: TRBD2 (6 bases). Germline CDR1 and CDR2: MNHEY and SVGAGI. V was clipped by 5 bases and J by 0 bases, with 9 bases between them. The CDR3 consists of 14 residues. The CDR3 DNA reads as TGTGCCAGCAGTGCCGGGACTAGCACAGATACGCAGTATTTT. It yields the protein CASSAGTSTDTQYF.